This T cell receptor (beta chain) came from a study of blood T cell repertoires in COVID-19 (dated by TCRdb to the early 2020s). With regard to the full study: The collaborator samples originated in the United States, Italy and Spain and spanned the acute and convalescent phases of COVID-19. The repertoires were released in a freely available public database intended as a resource for research on the immune response to SARS-CoV-2. The sample metadata nearly always contained a de-identified subject ID, COVID-19 status, age in years and sex. Where available, HLA class I and class II types were taken from metadata supplied by the sample provider and were not determined by assay-based typing. Samples came from the ongoing ImmuneRACE study (first 160 participants) plus 1,254 subjects from 6 global collaborators. The material from the prospective study consisted of cDNA or gDNA derived from T cells, B-cell-depleted T cells, or PBMCs. Deeply sampled blood TCRbeta repertoires from subjects exposed to, actively infected with, or recovered from COVID-19 were included in the dataset.

On the study overall, not on this receptor specifically: How much clinical and demographic metadata was included differed by source and by participant, and the metadata was provided uncurated.

As to this clone: Its antigen is not yet known. No qualities accompany the bases; no much larger clone lies one base away.

TCRbeta CDR3 regions were amplified from genomic DNA using the immunoSEQ Assay, a bias-controlled multiplex PCR. For the original study's pipeline: The number of nucleated cells in each sample was estimated from the amplification of reference gene primers within the assay. Sequence reads were collapsed and filtered to measure the absolute abundance of every unique TCRbeta CDR3 rearrangement. For each sample, productive Simpson clonality was calculated as the square root of Simpson's diversity index over productive rearrangements. Entries here come from immuneACCESS through TCRdb and include only in-frame sequences with V and J called. Some clones fail to appear in such tables; in the studies checked, an unresolved V gene covers under half of the shortfall, and the cause of the remainder is unknown. V, J and clone size reflect that table, while D and trimming were determined from the DNA. In all, the sample holds over 85,000 clones, and about 70% of those were seen once. Less than 10% of the sample lies in the top ten.

The CDR3, cysteine through phenylalanine, is 15 amino acids long. Of the read, only the CDR3 DNA is kept; its 45 bases are in frame from base 1. For CDR1 and CDR2, the germline V gene lists SGHRS and YFSETQ. Ends trimmed: V by 4 bases, J by 5 bases; bases unmatched to a gene: 10. Collaborating institutions collected whole blood in K2EDTA tubes following their own protocols. For TCRbeta analysis, collaborators shipped samples as frozen whole blood, isolated PBMCs, or DNA extracted from either of those sample types. Sequencing was done on a sample of peripheral blood. The source is a woman aged 60 to 75 with acute or convalescent COVID-19. The chain couples TRBV5-1 to TRBJ1-2, and 8 junction bases match TRBD1. The DNA is as follows: TGCGCCAGCAGCGTATCCGGGACAGGCGGGTATGGCTACACCTTC. Its translation reads: CASSVSGTGGYGYTF.